The text below deals with one T cell receptor beta chain. The sample is drawn from a study of metastatic and nonmetastatic thyroid tumors. Each patient came to thyroid surgery without any prior treatment (of any kind). With MiXCR, TCRdb reprocessed the PCR reads. There are 25,000 to 30,000 clones in the sample; roughly 15% occur only once, and about a sixth lies in the top ten. Looked up from germline, CDR1 is MDHEN and CDR2 is SYDVKM. CDR3 length equals 19 residues. Between the trimmed V and J ends, which lost 3 bases and 0 bases, there was a span of 23 bases. Sample: blood. The chain joins TRBV28 to TRBJ2-5; a possible D gene is TRBD1 (6 bases). This clonotype originated in a male donor with papillary thyroid cancer or a benign thyroid nodule (not recorded which). Some clones in this sample may be carry-over from other donors' samples. The CDR3 nucleotides are TGTGCCAGCAGTTTCCCCACCTTTACAGGGAATACATACCAAGAGACCCAGTACTTC. Residues: CASSFPTFTGNTYQETQYF.